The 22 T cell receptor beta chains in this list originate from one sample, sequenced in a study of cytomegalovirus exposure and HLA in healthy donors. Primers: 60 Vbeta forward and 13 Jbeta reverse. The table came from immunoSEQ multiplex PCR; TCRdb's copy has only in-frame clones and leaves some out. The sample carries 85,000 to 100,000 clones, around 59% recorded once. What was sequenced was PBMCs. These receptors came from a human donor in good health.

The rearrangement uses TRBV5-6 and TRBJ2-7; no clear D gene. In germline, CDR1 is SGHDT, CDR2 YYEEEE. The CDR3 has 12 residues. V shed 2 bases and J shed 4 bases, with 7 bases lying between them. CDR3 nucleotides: TGTGCCAGCAGCTTCTCAGAATACGAGCAGTACTTC. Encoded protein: CASSFSEYEQYF.

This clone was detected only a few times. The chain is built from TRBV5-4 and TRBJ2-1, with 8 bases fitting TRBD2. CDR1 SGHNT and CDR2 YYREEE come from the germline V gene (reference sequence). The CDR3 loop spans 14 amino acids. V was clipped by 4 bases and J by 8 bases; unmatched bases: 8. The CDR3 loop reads CASSSSGTRYEQFF. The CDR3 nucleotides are TGTGCCAGCAGCAGCTCCGGGACTAGATATGAGCAGTTCTTC.

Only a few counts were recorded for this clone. The CDR3 here is CSVATTYEQYF. CDR3 DNA sequence: TGCAGCGTGGCCACCACCTACGAGCAGTACTTC. The chain carries TRBV29-1 and TRBJ2-7; D is ambiguous. V dropped 6 bases and J dropped 2 bases, with 8 bases sitting between them. Germline V gives CDR1 SQVTM, CDR2 ANQGSEA. The CDR3 extends over 11 amino acids.

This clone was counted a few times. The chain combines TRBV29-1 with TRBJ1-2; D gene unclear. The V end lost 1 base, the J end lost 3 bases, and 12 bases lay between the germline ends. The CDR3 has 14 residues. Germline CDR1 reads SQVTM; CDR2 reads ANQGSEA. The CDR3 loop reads CSVEGGEDYYGYTF. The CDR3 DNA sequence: TGCAGCGTTGAAGGAGGAGAGGATTACTATGGCTACACCTTC.

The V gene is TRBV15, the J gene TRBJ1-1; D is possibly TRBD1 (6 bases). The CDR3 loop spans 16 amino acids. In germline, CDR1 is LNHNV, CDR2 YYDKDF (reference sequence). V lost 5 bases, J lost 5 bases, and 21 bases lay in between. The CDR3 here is CATSRSTGSDQTEAFF. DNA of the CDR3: TGTGCCACCAGCCGATCTACAGGGTCGGATCAAACTGAAGCTTTCTTT.

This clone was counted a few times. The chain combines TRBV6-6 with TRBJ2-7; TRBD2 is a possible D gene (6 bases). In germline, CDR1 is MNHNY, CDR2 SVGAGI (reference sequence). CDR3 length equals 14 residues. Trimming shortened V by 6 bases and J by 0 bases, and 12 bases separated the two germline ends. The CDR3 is CASRNDGSSYEQYF. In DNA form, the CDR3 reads TGTGCCAGCAGGAATGACGGGAGCTCCTACGAGCAGTACTTC.

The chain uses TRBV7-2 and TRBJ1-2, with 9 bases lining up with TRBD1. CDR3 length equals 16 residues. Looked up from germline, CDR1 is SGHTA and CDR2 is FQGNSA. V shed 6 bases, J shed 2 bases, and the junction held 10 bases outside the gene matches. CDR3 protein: CASSLLPGQGNYGYTF. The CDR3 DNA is TGTGCCAGCAGTCTACTCCCGGGACAGGGAAACTATGGCTACACCTTC.

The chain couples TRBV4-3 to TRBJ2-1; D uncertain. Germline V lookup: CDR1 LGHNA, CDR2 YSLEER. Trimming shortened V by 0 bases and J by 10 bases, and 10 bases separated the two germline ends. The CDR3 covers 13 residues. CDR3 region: CASSQDDIGEQFF. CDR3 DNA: TGCGCCAGCAGCCAAGATGATATCGGGGAGCAGTTCTTC.

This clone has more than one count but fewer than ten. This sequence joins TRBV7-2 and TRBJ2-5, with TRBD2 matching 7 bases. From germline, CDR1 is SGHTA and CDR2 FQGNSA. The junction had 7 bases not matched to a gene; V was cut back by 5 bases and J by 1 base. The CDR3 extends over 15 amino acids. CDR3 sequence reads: CASSPWDYVQETQYF. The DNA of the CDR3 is TGTGCCAGCAGCCCATGGGACTACGTCCAAGAGACCCAGTACTTC.

CDR3 sequence: CASSQDGGEAFF. CDR3 DNA: TGTGCCAGCAGTCAGGACGGAGGGGAAGCTTTCTTT. The chain links TRBV2 to TRBJ1-1; no definite D call. CDR3 size: 12 residues. The germline gives CDR1 SNHLY, CDR2 FYNNEI. V lost 5 bases and J 8 bases, leaving 12 bases between the germline ends.

CDR3 sequence reads: CASSVYPTEAFF. The CDR3 bases are TGTGCCAGCAGTGTCTATCCCACTGAAGCTTTCTTT. The chain uses TRBV2 and TRBJ1-1; unclear D gene. The CDR3 has 12 amino acids. Trimming removed 4 bases from V and 4 bases from J, with 7 bases in between. Germline CDR1 reads SNHLY; CDR2 reads FYNNEI.

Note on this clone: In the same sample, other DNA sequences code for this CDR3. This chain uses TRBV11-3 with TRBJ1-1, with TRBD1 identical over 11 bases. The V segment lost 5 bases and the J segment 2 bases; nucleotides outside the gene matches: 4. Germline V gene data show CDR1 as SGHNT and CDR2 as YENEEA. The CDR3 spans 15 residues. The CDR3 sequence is CASSLGQGENTEAFF. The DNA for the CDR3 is TGTGCCAGCAGCCTGGGACAGGGGGAAAACACTGAAGCTTTCTTT.

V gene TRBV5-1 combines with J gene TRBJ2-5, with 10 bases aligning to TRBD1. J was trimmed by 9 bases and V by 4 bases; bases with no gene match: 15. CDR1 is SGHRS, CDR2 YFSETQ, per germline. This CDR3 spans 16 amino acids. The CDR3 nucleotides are TGCGCCAGCAGCGCAGCCGGGACAGGGGTTGGGGGACCCCAGTACTTC. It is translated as CASSAAGTGVGGPQYF.

The CDR3 DNA is TGTGCCAGCACCCGAGACAGGGACTCTAACTATGGCTACACCTTC. This encodes CASTRDRDSNYGYTF. The genes are TRBV2 and TRBJ1-2; 7 bases map to TRBD1. Unmatched junction bases numbered 8, after V lost 7 bases and J lost 0 bases. Germline V gene data show CDR1 as SNHLY and CDR2 as FYNNEI. CDR3 length: 15 amino acids.

As DNA, the CDR3 is TGTGCCAGCAGCTATTCCGGGGGGGTACAAGAGACCCAGTACTTC. Encoded protein: CASSYSGGVQETQYF. The gene calls are TRBV9 and TRBJ2-5; 8 bases fit TRBD2. This CDR3 contains 15 residues. The V gene end was trimmed by 4 bases and the J gene end by 2 bases; junction bases not matched to a gene: 7. CDR1 and CDR2 (germline): SGDLS, YYNGEE.

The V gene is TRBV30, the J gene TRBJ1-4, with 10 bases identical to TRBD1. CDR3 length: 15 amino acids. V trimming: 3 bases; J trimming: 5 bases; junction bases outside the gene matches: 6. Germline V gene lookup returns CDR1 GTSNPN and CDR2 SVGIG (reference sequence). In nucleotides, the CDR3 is TGTGCCTGGAGATACCCGACAGGGGGCAATGAAAAACTGTTTTTT. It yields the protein CAWRYPTGGNEKLFF.

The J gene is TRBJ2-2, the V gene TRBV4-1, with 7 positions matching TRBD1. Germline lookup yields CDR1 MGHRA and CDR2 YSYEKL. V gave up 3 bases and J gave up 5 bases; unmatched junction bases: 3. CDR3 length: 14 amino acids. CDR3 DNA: TGCGCCAGCAGCCACAACAGGGGAACCGGGGAGCTGTTTTTT. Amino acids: CASSHNRGTGELFF.

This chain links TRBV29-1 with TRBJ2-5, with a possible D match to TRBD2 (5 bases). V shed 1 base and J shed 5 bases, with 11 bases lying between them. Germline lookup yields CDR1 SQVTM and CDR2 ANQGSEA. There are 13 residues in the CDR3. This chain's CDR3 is CSVEGSRRETQYF. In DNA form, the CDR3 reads TGCAGCGTTGAAGGTTCTAGGAGGGAGACCCAGTACTTC. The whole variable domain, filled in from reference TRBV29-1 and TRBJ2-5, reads SAVISQKPSRDICQRGTSLTIQCQVDSQVTMMFWYRQQPGQSLTLIATANQGSEATYESGFVIDKFPISRPNLTFSTLTVSNMSPEDSSIYLCSVEGSRRETQYFGPGTRLLVL.

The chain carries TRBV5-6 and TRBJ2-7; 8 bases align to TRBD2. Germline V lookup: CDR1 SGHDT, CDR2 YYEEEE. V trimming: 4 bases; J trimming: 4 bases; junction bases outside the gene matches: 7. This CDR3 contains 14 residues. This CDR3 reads CASSERGRTYEQYF. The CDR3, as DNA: TGTGCCAGCAGCGAGCGGGGGCGAACATACGAGCAGTACTTC.

This chain's CDR3 is CASSIHPAGGNQETQYF. The DNA of the CDR3 is TGTGCCAGTAGTATACATCCAGCGGGGGGGAATCAAGAGACCCAGTACTTC. The chain carries TRBV19 and TRBJ2-5; 10 nucleotides line up with TRBD2. Trimming took 2 bases from V and 2 from J; bases not matched to a gene: 8. The CDR3 is 17 residues long. The germline V gene has CDR1 LNHDA and CDR2 SQIVND (reference sequence).

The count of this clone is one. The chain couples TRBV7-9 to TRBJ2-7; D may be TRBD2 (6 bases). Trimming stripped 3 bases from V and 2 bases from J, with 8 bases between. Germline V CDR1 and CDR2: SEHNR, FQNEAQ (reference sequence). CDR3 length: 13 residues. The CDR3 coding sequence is TGTGCCAGCAGCTTCCGGGAGACCTACGAGCAGTACTTC. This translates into CASSFRETYEQYF.

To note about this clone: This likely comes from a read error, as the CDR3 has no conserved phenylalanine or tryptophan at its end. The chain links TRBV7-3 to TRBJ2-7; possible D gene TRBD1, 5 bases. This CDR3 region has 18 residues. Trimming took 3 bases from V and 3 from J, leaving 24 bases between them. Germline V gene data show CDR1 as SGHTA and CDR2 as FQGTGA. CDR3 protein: CASSFIVSKQGDIYEQYL. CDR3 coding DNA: TGTGCCAGCAGCTTTATAGTGTCAAAACAAGGGGATATCTACGAGCAGTACCTC.